Below, 15 T cell receptor beta chains from the same sample are listed, as sequenced in a study of cytomegalovirus exposure and HLA in healthy donors (TCRdb year 2017). Library preparation was by the immunoSEQ multiplex PCR assay. For the multiplex PCR, a mixture combining 60 forward primers for TCR Vbeta segments and 13 reverse primers for TCR Jbeta segments was used. TCRdb stores this immuneACCESS table with in-frame sequences only. Part of the clones is absent; in the studies checked, under half of the shortfall reflects unresolved V genes, and no reason is known for the rest. This sample lists over 100,000 clones; roughly three fifths were detected once. Jointly, the top ten make up about 4.3% of the sample. Sequencing used PBMCs. The receptors shown here come from a human donor in good health.

This chain connects TRBV27 to TRBJ2-4; no clear D. The CDR3 totals 14 residues. Trimming left V 5 bases short and J 7 bases short, with 15 bases between. Germline V CDR1 and CDR2: MNHEY, SMNVEV (reference sequence). The CDR3 reads CASSRGPEVNIQYF. In nucleotides, the CDR3 is TGTGCCAGCAGTCGCGGCCCCGAGGTGAACATTCAGTACTTC.

This chain joins TRBV5-6 and TRBJ2-5; TRBD1 might be the D (5 bases). CDR3 size: 15 residues. Trimming pared 4 bases from V and 3 bases from J, leaving 16 bases between. CDR1 is SGHDT and CDR2 is YYEEEE in the germline V gene. CDR3: CASSLTPQVEETQYF. CDR3 nucleotides: TGTGCCAGCAGCCTAACACCACAGGTAGAAGAGACCCAGTACTTC.

The chain carries TRBV2 and TRBJ2-7; a possible D gene is TRBD1 (6 bases). This CDR3 comprises 12 residues. Germline CDR1 is SNHLY and CDR2 is FYNNEI. Trimming pared 9 bases from V and 4 bases from J, leaving 13 bases between. This CDR3 reads CASYGQNYEQYF. The CDR3 region has the DNA TGTGCCAGTTACGGACAGAATTACGAGCAGTACTTC.

The chain links TRBV6-1 to TRBJ2-7; 8 bases line up with TRBD2. The CDR3 length is 15 residues. Germline V gene lookup returns CDR1 MNHNS and CDR2 SASEGT. Unmatched junction bases numbered 10, after V lost 6 bases and J lost 3 bases. DNA for the CDR3: TGTGCCAGCAGGGGGTTACTAGCGGTGAGCTACGAGCAGTACTTC. This codes for CASRGLLAVSYEQYF.

The chain joins TRBV25-1 to TRBJ1-5; possibly TRBD1 for D (6 bases). Germline values: CDR1 MGHDK, CDR2 SYGVNS. This CDR3 is 15 amino acids long. Trimming shortened V by 3 bases and J by 4 bases, and 13 bases separated the two germline ends. CDR3 coding DNA: TGTGCCAGCAGTGACGGGACAAAACAAAATCAGCCCCAGCATTTT. It encodes CASSDGTKQNQPQHF. The variable domain in full, with the rest retrieved from reference TRBV25-1 and TRBJ1-5, is EADIYQTPRYLVIGTGKKITLECSQTMGHDKMYWYQQDPGMELHLIHYSYGVNSTEKGDLSSESTVSRIRTEHFPLTLESARPSHTSQYLCASSDGTKQNQPQHFGDGTRLSIL.

The J gene is TRBJ2-1, the V gene TRBV7-3, with D perhaps matching TRBD2 (6 bases). The CDR3 runs to 13 residues. Per germline, CDR1 SGHTA and CDR2 FQGTGA. Trimming left V 3 bases short and J 8 bases short, with 11 bases between. The CDR3 here is CASSLGLQDEQFF. The CDR3 nucleotides are TGTGCCAGCAGCTTGGGACTTCAAGATGAGCAGTTCTTC.

V usage is TRBV6-5 and J usage is TRBJ1-2; D call uncertain. The CDR3 is 14 residues long. Trimming took off 0 bases at V and 7 bases at J, with 12 bases between the two ends. CDR1 is MNHEY, CDR2 SVGAGI, per germline. The CDR3 is CASSYSSGVGGYTF. The CDR3, as DNA: TGTGCCAGCAGTTACTCCAGCGGGGTCGGTGGCTACACCTTC.

The CDR3 spells CASSLDRGVGEQYF. The CDR3 nucleotides read TGTGCCAGCAGCTTAGATCGGGGGGTAGGGGAGCAGTACTTC. The genes are TRBV11-2 and TRBJ2-7; 7 bases align to TRBD2. V trimming: 0 bases; J trimming: 7 bases; junction bases outside the gene matches: 6. Germline V gene lookup returns CDR1 SGHAT and CDR2 FQNNGV. The CDR3 has 14 residues.

The chain recombines TRBV21-1 with TRBJ1-2. TRBV21-1 is a recognized pseudogene. This CDR3 spans 16 amino acids. The chain's CDR3 is CASSKEGGKANYGYTF. The CDR3 DNA reads as TGTGCCAGCAGCAAAGAAGGCGGCAAGGCTAACTATGGCTACACCTTC.

The CDR3 DNA reads as TGCGCCAGCAGCCCGGGACAGGGTTCGCGGGCTGAAGCTTTCTTT. It yields the protein CASSPGQGSRAEAFF. The chain recombines TRBV5-1 with TRBJ1-1; 9 bases are shared with TRBD1. Per the germline V gene, CDR1 is SGHRS and CDR2 is YFSETQ. J gave up 6 bases and V 4 bases, and 10 bases lay outside the gene matches. The CDR3 totals 15 residues.

This chain uses TRBV19 with TRBJ2-3; D ambiguous. Germline V gene lookup returns CDR1 LNHDA and CDR2 SQIVND (reference sequence). Trimming left V 4 bases short and J 2 bases short, with 7 bases between. The CDR3 runs 13 residues. The CDR3 loop is CASSRRNTDTQYF. The CDR3 nucleotides read TGTGCCAGTAGTAGGCGGAACACAGATACGCAGTATTTT.

The sample holds one count of this clone. The V call is TRBV29-1, the J call TRBJ2-7; D is unresolved. The V end was cut by 0 bases, the J end by 5 bases, with 8 bases between. Germline V gene sequence: CDR1 SQVTM, CDR2 ANQGSEA. This CDR3 is built from 12 residues. CDR3 in DNA: TGCAGCGTTGAAGATCGCAGGAACGAGCAGTACTTC. Its translation is CSVEDRRNEQYF.

The rearrangement joins TRBV7-9 to TRBJ2-1; possibly TRBD2 for D (6 bases). Trimming shortened V by 4 bases and J by 9 bases, and 25 bases separated the two germline ends. Germline lookup yields CDR1 SEHNR and CDR2 FQNEAQ (reference sequence). The CDR3 totals 17 residues. CDR3 DNA: TGTGCCAGCAGCTCCCCTGGAGGGTCGCTTGATAACGGTGAGCAGTTCTTC. It codes for CASSSPGGSLDNGEQFF. The full variable domain, its missing parts supplied by reference TRBV7-9 and TRBJ2-1, is DTGVSQNPRHKITKRGQNVTFRCDPISEHNRLYWYRQTLGQGPEFLTYFQNEAQLEKSRLLSDRFSAERPKGSFSTLEIQRTEQGDSAMYLCASSSPGGSLDNGEQFFGPGTRLTVL.

This clone was detected once. The chain links TRBV19 to TRBJ2-1; no firm D call. The CDR3 length is 15 residues. V lost 1 base and J 0 bases, leaving 7 bases between the germline ends. Germline CDR1 reads LNHDA; CDR2 reads SQIVND (reference sequence). Here the CDR3 reads CASSIGSSSYNEQFF. The CDR3 nucleotides are TGTGCCAGTAGTATAGGCTCTAGCTCCTACAATGAGCAGTTCTTC.

This clone was detected a few times. V usage is TRBV6-1 and J usage is TRBJ2-7; TRBD2 matches 7 bases. CDR1 MNHNS and CDR2 SASEGT come from the germline V gene. V was clipped by 3 bases and J by 2 bases; unmatched bases: 10. This CDR3 contains 16 residues. DNA for the CDR3: TGTGCCAGCAGTGACATCAGGGCGGGAGAAACCTACGAGCAGTACTTC. Its protein product is CASSDIRAGETYEQYF.